The 32 T cell receptor beta chains listed next were all sequenced from one sample in a study of technical replicates of blood from a few donors. Measured with immunoSEQ multiplex PCR; TCRdb has only the in-frame clones, and not every one. The sample includes 95,000 to 100,000 clones, around 96% of them seen just once. Sequenced material: T cells isolated from PBMCs. These receptors all stem from a human donor in good health.

The gene calls are TRBV5-1 and TRBJ2-7, with D tentatively TRBD1 (6 bases). The CDR3 extends over 15 amino acids. The germline V and J ends were trimmed by 0 bases and 6 bases, with 16 bases remaining between them. Germline-derived CDR1 and CDR2 are SGHRS and YFSETQ. This chain's CDR3 is CASSLGALTGGEQYF. The CDR3 coding sequence is TGCGCCAGCAGCTTGGGGGCCCTGACAGGCGGCGAGCAGTACTTC.

The rearrangement links TRBV6-5 to TRBJ2-7; 8 nucleotides line up with TRBD1. This CDR3 is 16 amino acids long. Looked up from germline, CDR1 is MNHEY and CDR2 is SVGAGI. Trimming at V came to 4 bases and at J to 8 bases, leaving 16 bases not matched to a gene. The CDR3 nucleotides are TGTGCCAGCAGTTTTTGGGTGGGGACAGGTTCGTTCAAGCAGTACTTC. Translating it yields CASSFWVGTGSFKQYF.

The chain couples TRBV7-9 to TRBJ2-5, with 9 bases aligning to TRBD2. Trimming removed 3 bases from V and 5 bases from J; junction bases left unmatched: 10. The CDR3 sequence is 16 residues long. Germline loops: CDR1 SEHNR, CDR2 FQNEAQ (reference sequence). CDR3 sequence (DNA): TGTGCCAGCAGCTTGTTGGCGGGGGGGGGCCCGGAGACCCAGTACTTC. It encodes CASSLLAGGGPETQYF.

The chain has TRBV5-1 and TRBJ2-7; 9 nucleotides match TRBD2. Germline V gene sequence: CDR1 SGHRS, CDR2 YFSETQ. Germline trimming cut 4 bases from V and 5 bases from J; bases unmatched to any gene: 7. This CDR3 is 14 amino acids long. The CDR3 loop is CASSQGLAINEQYF. CDR3 nucleotides: TGCGCCAGCAGCCAGGGACTAGCAATTAACGAGCAGTACTTC. Full variable domain (missing parts from reference TRBV5-1 and TRBJ2-7): KAGVTQTPRYLIKTRGQQVTLSCSPISGHRSVSWYQQTPGQGLQFLFEYFSETQRNKGNFPGRFSGRQFSNSRSEMNVSTLELGDSALYLCASSQGLAINEQYFGPGTRLTVT.

This clone is a singleton in its sample. V and J are TRBV6-1 and TRBJ1-2, with a tentative D call TRBD1 (6 bases). The CDR3 length is 15 residues. The germline V gene has CDR1 MNHNS and CDR2 SASEGT. V was cut by 1 base and J by 7 bases, with 16 bases left in between. The CDR3 reads CASSEVTGPLGGYTF. CDR3 nucleotides: TGTGCCAGCAGTGAAGTGACAGGCCCTTTGGGTGGCTACACCTTC.

The genes are TRBV29-1 and TRBJ2-1, with 10 bases matching TRBD1. From germline, CDR1 is SQVTM and CDR2 ANQGSEA. CDR3 length: 13 residues. Trimming took 4 bases from V and 9 from J; bases not matched to a gene: 6. The CDR3 reads CSVGTGGLSEQFF. CDR3 bases: TGCAGCGTTGGGACAGGGGGATTGAGTGAGCAGTTCTTC.

DNA for the CDR3: TGTGCCAGCAGCTTAGACAGTTTCACTGAAGCTTTCTTT. This codes for CASSLDSFTEAFF. The chain uses TRBV7-9 and TRBJ1-1; D is unresolved. The CDR3 contains 13 residues. Germline CDR1 is SEHNR and CDR2 is FQNEAQ (reference sequence). The V end was cut by 1 base, the J end by 4 bases, with 7 bases between.

The chain is built from TRBV5-1 and TRBJ2-1, with TRBD2 identical over 11 bases. The CDR3 runs to 16 residues. Trimming at V came to 4 bases and at J to 5 bases, leaving 8 bases not matched to a gene. The germline V gene has CDR1 SGHRS and CDR2 YFSETQ. CDR3 sequence reads: CASSRGLAVYNNEQFF. The CDR3 region has the DNA TGCGCCAGCAGCCGGGGACTAGCGGTATACAACAATGAGCAGTTCTTC.

This clone was seen just once. J is TRBJ2-5 and V is TRBV4-1, with 10 bases matching TRBD2. The CDR3 has 16 residues. After removal of 6 bases from V and 2 bases from J, the junction contained 9 bases not matched to a gene. In germline, CDR1 is MGHRA, CDR2 YSYEKL. The CDR3 spells CASRSIAGGPQETQYF. CDR3 coding DNA: TGCGCCAGCAGATCCATAGCGGGGGGCCCACAAGAGACCCAGTACTTC.

This chain joins TRBV29-1 and TRBJ2-1, with 9 nucleotides matching TRBD1. CDR1 is SQVTM, CDR2 ANQGSEA, per germline. CDR3 length: 16 amino acids. Germline trimming cut 3 bases from V and 7 bases from J; bases unmatched to any gene: 13. The CDR3, as DNA: TGCAGCGTTGACCACCCGGGACAGGGAATTTTGAATGAGCAGTTCTTC. It codes for CSVDHPGQGILNEQFF.

This clone appeared a single time. This sequence joins TRBV4-2 and TRBJ2-1, with 15 bases fitting TRBD2. Germline CDR1 is LGHNA and CDR2 is YNFKEQ. The ends lost 0 bases at V and 10 bases at J; junction bases unmatched: 7. The CDR3 contains 17 residues. The CDR3 protein is CASSQEVFGTSGREQFF. CDR3 in DNA: TGTGCCAGCAGCCAAGAAGTGTTCGGGACTAGCGGGAGGGAGCAGTTCTTC.

The rearrangement uses TRBV19 and TRBJ2-1; TRBD2 matches 8 bases. This CDR3 comprises 15 residues. The J segment lost 6 bases and the V segment lost 5 bases, leaving 9 bases of the junction unmatched. Germline assignment: CDR1 LNHDA and CDR2 SQIVND (reference sequence). The CDR3: CASSGGSGEGNEQFF. CDR3 nucleotides: TGTGCCAGTAGTGGGGGTAGCGGGGAAGGCAATGAGCAGTTCTTC.

The chain joins TRBV7-9 to TRBJ2-7; D remains unclear. From germline, CDR1 is SEHNR and CDR2 FQNEAQ (reference sequence). The CDR3 sequence is 13 residues long. V was clipped by 2 bases and J by 0 bases, with 5 bases between them. The CDR3 sequence is CASSLLLSYEQYF. The CDR3 DNA reads TGTGCCAGCAGCTTACTCCTCTCCTACGAGCAGTACTTC.

The V and J genes are TRBV19 and TRBJ1-5, with 7 positions matching TRBD1. Germline CDR1 is LNHDA and CDR2 is SQIVND (reference sequence). This CDR3 spans 14 amino acids. The junction had 4 bases not matched to a gene; V was cut back by 8 bases and J by 0 bases. This CDR3 reads CASVDRASNQPQHF. CDR3 coding DNA: TGTGCCAGTGTAGACAGGGCTAGCAATCAGCCCCAGCATTTT. Drawing the rest from reference TRBV19 and TRBJ1-5, the complete variable domain is DGGITQSPKYLFRKEGQNVTLSCEQNLNHDAMYWYRQDPGQGLRLIYYSQIVNDFQKGDIAEGYSVSREKKESFPLTVTSAQKNPTAFYLCASVDRASNQPQHFGDGTRLSIL.

The chain carries TRBV14 and TRBJ1-1; D might be TRBD1 (5 bases). The germline CDR1 and CDR2 sequences are SGHDN and FVKESK. Between the trimmed V and J ends, which lost 5 bases and 0 bases, there was a span of 19 bases. This CDR3 is built from 17 residues. The CDR3 protein is CASSRDSGPLVNTEAFF. The CDR3 nucleotides read TGTGCCAGCAGCAGGGACTCGGGACCCCTAGTGAACACTGAAGCTTTCTTT. The variable domain in full, with the rest retrieved from reference TRBV14 and TRBJ1-1, is EAGVTQFPSHSVIEKGQTVTLRCDPISGHDNLYWYRRVMGKEIKFLLHFVKESKQDESGMPNNRFLAERTGGTYSTLKVQPAELEDSGVYFCASSRDSGPLVNTEAFFGQGTRLTVV.

The genes are TRBV4-1 and TRBJ2-1; a weak D match, TRBD1 (6 bases). CDR3 length: 14 amino acids. The germline V gene encodes CDR1 MGHRA and CDR2 YSYEKL. V was trimmed by 6 bases and J by 1 base, leaving 10 bases between them. CDR3 loop: CASRNRASYNEQFF. DNA of the CDR3: TGCGCCAGCAGGAACAGGGCATCCTACAATGAGCAGTTCTTC.

The CDR3 is CASSTPAGVDTEAFF. CDR3 nucleotides: TGTGCCAGCAGTACACCCGCCGGGGTGGACACTGAAGCTTTCTTT. The chain uses TRBV6-5 and TRBJ1-1; D is undetermined. CDR1 and CDR2 from the germline V gene are MNHEY and SVGAGI. There are 15 residues in the CDR3. V was cut by 5 bases and J by 3 bases, with 16 bases left in between.

This clone was counted once. V is TRBV4-1 and J is TRBJ2-3, with 11 bases lining up with TRBD2. Per the germline V gene, CDR1 is MGHRA and CDR2 is YSYEKL. V lost 0 bases to trimming and J lost 1 base; unmatched junction nucleotides: 6. The CDR3 has 18 amino acids. CDR3 protein: CASSQEFSGGARTDTQYF. CDR3 DNA: TGCGCCAGCAGCCAAGAGTTTAGCGGGGGGGCTCGCACAGATACGCAGTATTTT.

The CDR3 region has the DNA TGCGCCAGCAGTGAGTCCGCTGGAGTCGGAGAGACCCAGTACTTC. Encoded protein: CASSESAGVGETQYF. The V call is TRBV10-1, the J call TRBJ2-5; D is undetermined. The germline V gene encodes CDR1 WNHNN and CDR2 SYGVQD (reference sequence). The V end was cut by 0 bases, the J end by 4 bases, with 12 bases between. This CDR3 region has 15 residues.

The chain's CDR3 is CASRGTSISYNEQFF. CDR3 in DNA: TGTGCCAGCAGGGGGACTAGTATCTCCTACAATGAGCAGTTCTTC. The chain employs TRBV28 and TRBJ2-1; TRBD2 agrees at 8 bases. The V and J ends lost 6 bases and 0 bases, in that order; junction bases with no gene match: 4. Germline V CDR1 and CDR2: MDHEN, SYDVKM. This CDR3 contains 15 residues. Complete variable domain (other parts from reference TRBV28 and TRBJ2-1): DVKVTQSSRYLVKRTGEKVFLECVQDMDHENMFWYRQDPGLGLRLIYFSYDVKMKEKGDIPEGYSVSREKKERFSLILESASTNQTSMYLCASRGTSISYNEQFFGPGTRLTVL.

The CDR3 reads CASRGTGDEKLFF. CDR3 coding DNA: TGCGCCAGCCGAGGGACAGGGGATGAAAAACTGTTTTTT. The chain carries TRBV5-1 and TRBJ1-4; 10 positions match TRBD1. This CDR3 is built from 13 residues. The junction had 3 bases not matched to a gene; V was cut back by 7 bases and J by 6 bases. Germline-derived CDR1 and CDR2 are SGHRS and YFSETQ.

The chain uses TRBV29-1 and TRBJ1-3; TRBD1 might be the D (6 bases). Trimming took 0 bases from V and 2 from J, leaving 11 bases between them. Germline loops: CDR1 SQVTM, CDR2 ANQGSEA. This CDR3 region has 15 residues. The CDR3 DNA reads TGCAGCGTTGAAGAGGGGGCAGGGGCTGGAAACACCATATATTTT. Translation gives CSVEEGAGAGNTIYF.

The rearrangement uses TRBV2 and TRBJ2-1; a possible D gene is TRBD2 (6 bases). Germline CDR1 is SNHLY and CDR2 is FYNNEI. V was clipped by 7 bases and J by 2 bases, with 15 bases between them. CDR3 length: 15 residues. The CDR3 DNA is TGTGCCAGCAACAAGGGACTTGGGGCCTACAATGAGCAGTTCTTC. Translated: CASNKGLGAYNEQFF. Full variable domain (outside the CDR3, taken from reference TRBV2 and TRBJ2-1): EPEVTQTPSHQVTQMGQEVILRCVPISNHLYFYWYRQILGQKVEFLVSFYNNEISEKSEIFDDQFSVERPDGSNFTLKIRSTKLEDSAMYFCASNKGLGAYNEQFFGPGTRLTVL.

The rearrangement uses TRBV4-1 and TRBJ1-5, with D uncertain. Germline V gives CDR1 MGHRA, CDR2 YSYEKL. Trimming shortened V by 4 bases and J by 2 bases, and 18 bases separated the two germline ends. The CDR3 contains 17 residues. Here the CDR3 DNA reads TGCGCCAGCAGCCCCAGCGGAACCACAGTGGGCAATCAGCCCCAGCATTTT. Its translation is CASSPSGTTVGNQPQHF.

The rearrangement joins TRBV6-4 to TRBJ1-5, with a weak D call TRBD1 (6 bases). The V and J ends lost 7 bases and 6 bases respectively, with 22 bases between them. The length of the CDR3 is 16 residues. The germline V gene has CDR1 MRHNA and CDR2 SNTAGT. Written as DNA, the CDR3 is TGTGCCAGCAAGGGACAAACCACCCGGTGGGGTCAGCCCCAGCATTTT. This encodes CASKGQTTRWGQPQHF.

This chain links TRBV27 with TRBJ2-7, with D hard to call. Germline V gene sequence: CDR1 MNHEY, CDR2 SMNVEV (reference sequence). The CDR3 spans 14 residues. V lost 6 bases, J lost 1 base, and 13 bases lay in between. The chain's CDR3 is CASSQKEVSYEQYF. The CDR3 DNA reads TGTGCCAGCAGCCAAAAAGAGGTATCCTACGAGCAGTACTTC.

This chain uses TRBV11-2 with TRBJ1-1, with D maybe TRBD1 (6 bases). In germline, CDR1 is SGHAT, CDR2 FQNNGV. Trimming cost V 5 bases and J 1 base, with 14 bases left between them. This CDR3 contains 15 residues. The CDR3 nucleotides read TGTGCCAGCAGCGGCCTAAGGGGGAGGAACACTGAAGCTTTCTTT. This translates into CASSGLRGRNTEAFF.

The chain recombines TRBV19 with TRBJ2-5; 15 bases are shared with TRBD2. The V gene end was trimmed by 5 bases and the J gene end by 4 bases; junction bases not matched to a gene: 14. Germline CDR1 is LNHDA and CDR2 is SQIVND (reference sequence). The CDR3 is 19 amino acids. The CDR3 bases are TGTGCCAGTAGTGCGGAGGGACTAGCGGGGGGCTTACTACCAGAGACCCAGTACTTC. Amino acids: CASSAEGLAGGLLPETQYF.

The rearrangement joins TRBV5-4 to TRBJ2-3, with D perhaps TRBD2 (6 bases). V was trimmed by 0 bases and J by 2 bases, leaving 13 bases between them. From germline, CDR1 is SGHNT and CDR2 YYREEE (reference sequence). The CDR3 length is 16 residues. The CDR3 is CASSLAGGRATDTQYF. The CDR3 DNA reads TGTGCCAGCAGCTTGGCCGGAGGGAGAGCCACAGATACGCAGTATTTT.

This chain links TRBV27 with TRBJ2-1; 15 nucleotides line up with TRBD2. Germline CDR1 is MNHEY and CDR2 is SMNVEV (reference sequence). The CDR3 is made up of 16 amino acids. Unmatched junction bases numbered 6, after V lost 3 bases and J lost 9 bases. The DNA of the CDR3 is TGTGCCAGCAGTTTCCCTGGACTAGCGGGAGGGGTTGAGCAGTTCTTC. Translated, it gives CASSFPGLAGGVEQFF.

The sample holds a few counts of this clone. CDR3 coding DNA: TGTGCCTGGAGTCAAGCAGGGGGCACTGAAGCTTTCTTT. It yields the protein CAWSQAGGTEAFF. This chain joins TRBV30 and TRBJ1-1; 7 bases line up with TRBD1. Trimming cost V 2 bases and J 4 bases; bases outside gene matches: 4. Germline CDR1 reads GTSNPN; CDR2 reads SVGIG (reference sequence). This CDR3 comprises 13 residues.

This clone has a single count. The CDR3 bases are TGTGCCAGCAGCTTAGTCGGAGGACCCCTCCACTTT. Encoded protein: CASSLVGGPLHF. The chain links TRBV11-3 to TRBJ1-6; unclear D gene. Germline lookup yields CDR1 SGHNT and CDR2 YENEEA. V lost 1 base and J lost 12, with 7 bases in between. The CDR3 totals 12 residues.